The 21 T cell receptor beta chains in this list originate from one sample, sequenced in a study of Ad26.COV2.S vaccination and SARS-CoV-2 variants (dated by TCRdb to about 2021). The library came from the immunoSEQ multiplex PCR assay. This is the immuneACCESS table as TCRdb keeps it, with only in-frame sequences that have V and J called. A part of the clones is gone; compared with another copy, unresolved V genes explain less than half, and the rest is unexplained. The sample table records roughly 680,000 clones; roughly nine tenths of these occur just once. The leading ten clones occupy 1.5% of the sample. The treatment or condition label, as the study defines it: some 20 received Ad26.COV2.S at low or high dose, single or two shots; roughly 5 received placebo; per-sample allocation not given. Repertoires of vaccine and placebo recipients were sequenced from samples collected on day 63 after the first injection.

The sample in question was peripheral blood, obtained in a trial of Ad26.COV2.S vaccine versus placebo. These receptors originate from a person aged 18-65 years who received the Ad26.COV2.S COVID-19 vaccine or a placebo.

The CDR3 spells CASSTGQPGGYTF. CDR3 DNA sequence: TGTGCCAGCAGTACGGGACAGCCTGGGGGCTACACCTTC. The V and J genes are TRBV6-6 and TRBJ1-2; 7 positions agree with TRBD1. This CDR3 contains 13 residues. Per the germline V gene, CDR1 is MNHNY and CDR2 is SVGAGI (reference sequence). V lost 5 bases and J lost 8; bases outside the gene matches: 8.

The chain couples TRBV6-5 to TRBJ1-5, with D hard to call. The ends were cut back, 6 bases at V and 0 bases at J, with 6 bases in the middle. The V gene's germline CDR1 is MNHEY and CDR2 SVGAGI. The CDR3 loop spans 13 amino acids. Here the CDR3 reads CASRGNSNQPQHF. CDR3 nucleotides: TGTGCCAGCAGGGGGAATAGCAATCAGCCCCAGCATTTT.

The chain combines TRBV15 with TRBJ1-1; possible D gene TRBD1, 6 bases. Germline assignment: CDR1 LNHNV and CDR2 YYDKDF (reference sequence). Deletions cut 5 bases from V and 0 bases from J, with 16 bases between. This CDR3 spans 16 amino acids. CDR3 sequence: CATSPRPRGMNTEAFF. The CDR3 nucleotides read TGTGCCACCAGCCCACGCCCCAGGGGCATGAACACTGAAGCTTTCTTT.

This chain connects TRBV18 to TRBJ1-3, with D possibly TRBD1 on 5 matching bases. V lost 2 bases, J lost 0 bases, and 11 bases lay in between. Per germline, CDR1 KGHSH and CDR2 LQKENI. The CDR3 is 16 residues long. CDR3 sequence: CASSPFSGNSGNTIYF. Here the CDR3 DNA reads TGTGCCAGCTCACCATTCTCAGGGAACTCTGGAAACACCATATATTTT.

V is TRBV19 and J is TRBJ2-7; D is possibly TRBD1 (7 bases). The CDR3 is 15 residues long. Germline assignment: CDR1 LNHDA and CDR2 SQIVND (reference sequence). Between the trimmed V and J ends, which lost 4 bases and 2 bases, there was a span of 15 bases. As DNA, the CDR3 is TGTGCCAGTAGTAGCGGGACAGACTTCCCCTACGAGCAGTACTTC. It specifies CASSSGTDFPYEQYF. Based on the CDR3 plus reference TRBV19 and TRBJ2-7, the full variable domain is DGGITQSPKYLFRKEGQNVTLSCEQNLNHDAMYWYRQDPGQGLRLIYYSQIVNDFQKGDIAEGYSVSREKKESFPLTVTSAQKNPTAFYLCASSSGTDFPYEQYFGPGTRLTVT.

The chain combines TRBV7-9 with TRBJ2-5; D is unresolved. V lost 5 bases and J lost 2, with 12 bases in between. This CDR3 is 14 amino acids long. From germline, CDR1 is SEHNR and CDR2 FQNEAQ (reference sequence). CDR3 loop: CASSPRAVQETQYF. DNA for the CDR3: TGTGCCAGCAGCCCTAGGGCCGTGCAAGAGACCCAGTACTTC. The variable domain in full, completed from reference TRBV7-9 and TRBJ2-5, reads DTGVSQNPRHKITKRGQNVTFRCDPISEHNRLYWYRQTLGQGPEFLTYFQNEAQLEKSRLLSDRFSAERPKGSFSTLEIQRTEQGDSAMYLCASSPRAVQETQYFGPGTRLLVL.

This rearrangement joins TRBV29-1 to TRBJ1-2; D is ambiguous. The V end was cut by 1 base, the J end by 2 bases, with 8 bases between. This CDR3 is built from 13 residues. The germline gives CDR1 SQVTM, CDR2 ANQGSEA. The CDR3 loop reads CSVEAFPNYGYTF. Written as DNA, the CDR3 is TGCAGCGTTGAAGCCTTCCCAAACTATGGCTACACCTTC.

Of note for this clone: The sample contains more than one DNA sequence encoding this CDR3. The chain links TRBV3-1 (or the pseudogene TRBV3-2) to TRBJ2-7; 9 bases agree with TRBD1. This CDR3 is built from 13 residues. Trimming at V came to 4 bases and at J to 3 bases, leaving 1 base not matched to a gene. Per germline, CDR1 LGHDT and CDR2 YNNKEL (reference sequence). CDR3 loop: CASSPDRGYEQYF. The CDR3 bases are TGTGCCAGCAGCCCGGACAGGGGCTACGAGCAGTACTTC.

The chain links TRBV12-3 or TRBV12-4 to TRBJ1-2; D may be TRBD1 (5 bases). Trimming pared 3 bases from V and 8 bases from J, leaving 13 bases between. The CDR3 spans 13 residues. Here the CDR3 DNA reads TGTGCCAGCAGTTTCGGGGCTCTGAGGGGCTACACCTTC. Translating gives CASSFGALRGYTF.

The chain recombines TRBV19 with TRBJ2-3; the D gene could be TRBD1 or TRBD2 (5 bases each). V was trimmed by 2 bases and J by 2 bases, leaving 17 bases between them. Germline V gene data show CDR1 as LNHDA and CDR2 as SQIVND (reference sequence). This CDR3 comprises 17 residues. This CDR3 is CASSISWDHRLTDTQYF. DNA for the CDR3: TGTGCCAGTAGTATATCTTGGGACCATCGGCTCACAGATACGCAGTATTTT.

The chain uses TRBV19 and TRBJ1-5; no definite D call. This CDR3 is 14 amino acids long. CDR1 LNHDA and CDR2 SQIVND come from the germline V gene (reference sequence). Trimming shortened V by 6 bases and J by 3 bases, and 12 bases separated the two germline ends. The CDR3 DNA is TGTGCCAGTAGAGACCTAAGGAACAATCAGCCCCAGCATTTT. Translation: CASRDLRNNQPQHF.

The V call is TRBV6-5, the J call TRBJ2-1, with D perhaps TRBD2 (5 bases). V was trimmed by 5 bases and J by 2 bases, leaving 10 bases between them. The CDR3 consists of 14 residues. Per germline, CDR1 MNHEY and CDR2 SVGAGI. The CDR3 sequence is CASSREFAYNEQFF. For the CDR3, the DNA is TGTGCCAGCAGTCGGGAATTCGCCTACAATGAGCAGTTCTTC.

The genes are TRBV27 and TRBJ2-1; 11 bases align to TRBD2. CDR1 MNHEY and CDR2 SMNVEV come from the germline V gene (reference sequence). V trimming: 5 bases; J trimming: 12 bases; junction bases outside the gene matches: 3. The CDR3 extends over 12 amino acids. The CDR3 region is CASSLGTSGQFF. CDR3 DNA sequence: TGTGCCAGCAGTCTGGGGACTAGCGGGCAGTTCTTC.

This clone occurred once. In DNA, the CDR3 is TGTGCCAGCAGCAGAACCGGGACAGGTTACGAGCAGTACTTC. Translating gives CASSRTGTGYEQYF. The V gene is TRBV5-5, the J gene TRBJ2-7; 8 nucleotides align to TRBD1. Looked up from germline, CDR1 is SGHKS and CDR2 is YYEKEE (reference sequence). CDR3 length equals 14 residues. V trimming: 4 bases; J trimming: 4 bases; junction bases outside the gene matches: 7. Variable domain in full (rest from reference TRBV5-5 and TRBJ2-7): DAGVTQSPTHLIKTRGQQVTLRCSPISGHKSVSWYQQVLGQGPQFIFQYYEKEERGRGNFPDRFSARQFPNYSSELNVNALLLGDSALYLCASSRTGTGYEQYFGPGTRLTVT.

The V and J genes are TRBV20-1 and TRBJ2-7, with 13 positions matching TRBD2. This CDR3 is built from 14 residues. V gave up 3 bases and J gave up 2 bases; unmatched junction bases: 1. Germline-derived CDR1 and CDR2 are DFQATT and SNEGSKA (reference sequence). The CDR3 sequence is CSASTSGRAYEQYF. The CDR3 bases are TGCAGTGCTAGTACTAGCGGGAGGGCCTACGAGCAGTACTTC.

This clone was found many times. The V call is TRBV10-3, the J call TRBJ2-3, with TRBD2 identical over 8 bases. Trimming took 2 bases from V and 5 from J; bases not matched to a gene: 6. Germline-derived CDR1 and CDR2 are ENHRY and SYGVKD. CDR3 length equals 15 residues. In DNA form, the CDR3 reads TGTGCCATCAGTGAGCCAGCGGGAGCTAAAGATACGCAGTATTTT. It specifies CAISEPAGAKDTQYF.

DNA for the CDR3: TGCGCCAGCAGTGAGCGGGTAGCGGGGGCCACCGGGGAGCTGTTTTTT. Encoded protein: CASSERVAGATGELFF. The chain is built from TRBV10-1 and TRBJ2-2; 9 positions match TRBD2. V lost 2 bases, J lost 4 bases, and 5 bases stayed unmatched. Per the germline V gene, CDR1 is WNHNN and CDR2 is SYGVQD (reference sequence). The CDR3 loop spans 16 amino acids.

This chain links TRBV27 with TRBJ1-1; D is possibly TRBD1 (5 bases). Trimming pared 6 bases from V and 7 bases from J, leaving 12 bases between. This CDR3 comprises 12 residues. The germline V gene has CDR1 MNHEY and CDR2 SMNVEV (reference sequence). CDR3 coding DNA: TGTGCCAGCAGCTCTTCAGGGATTGAAGCTTTCTTT. Residues: CASSSSGIEAFF.

The J gene is TRBJ1-1, the V gene TRBV2; unclear D gene. Trimming took 3 bases from V and 0 from J, leaving 5 bases between them. The CDR3 is 13 residues long. Germline CDR1 is SNHLY and CDR2 is FYNNEI. The CDR3 loop reads CASSDGMNTEAFF. The CDR3 DNA sequence: TGTGCCAGCAGTGACGGAATGAACACTGAAGCTTTCTTT.

This chain joins TRBV4-2 and TRBJ1-4; a weak D match, TRBD1 (6 bases). Germline V gene lookup returns CDR1 LGHNA and CDR2 YNFKEQ. This CDR3 has 13 residues. The V end lost 4 bases, the J end lost 8 bases, and 11 bases lay between the germline ends. CDR3 nucleotide sequence: TGTGCCAGCAGCCGGGACAATGGGGAAAAACTGTTTTTT. This gives the protein CASSRDNGEKLFF.

This clone was observed a single time. This chain links TRBV27 with TRBJ2-1; possibly TRBD1 or TRBD2 for D (5 bases each). Trimming removed 8 bases at V and 4 bases at J, with 12 bases between. This CDR3 has 13 amino acids. Germline V gives CDR1 MNHEY, CDR2 SMNVEV (reference sequence). CDR3 sequence: CASRDGLYNEQFF. DNA of the CDR3: TGTGCCAGCCGGGACGGGCTATACAATGAGCAGTTCTTC.